A single sample is the source of the 17 T cell receptor beta chains below, sequenced in a study of shared clonotypes between healthy human individuals. Clones were sequenced by immunoSEQ multiplex PCR, and TCRdb holds only the in-frame ones, with some missing. The repertoire consists of 950,000 to 1,300,000 clones, with about 76% occurring once and the leading ten covering 1.2% to 1.5%. The specimen was memory CD4+ T cells sorted from blood. Sample subset: CD45RA-negative fraction. These receptors all stem from a man between 18 and 35 years old in good health.

This chain links TRBV5-1 with TRBJ2-5; 7 bases align to TRBD1. J was trimmed by 2 bases and V by 3 bases; bases with no gene match: 7. This CDR3 spans 15 amino acids. Germline loops: CDR1 SGHRS, CDR2 YFSETQ. CDR3 in DNA: TGCGCCAGCAGCTCCGGGACAGTGAAACAAGAGACCCAGTACTTC. Translating it yields CASSSGTVKQETQYF.

This clone is a singleton in its sample. The chain joins TRBV4-1 to TRBJ2-3; 12 bases match TRBD2. The ends lost 6 bases at V and 4 bases at J; junction bases unmatched: 14. The CDR3 is made up of 18 amino acids. Germline V gene data show CDR1 as MGHRA and CDR2 as YSYEKL. The CDR3 loop is CASSLSTSGRVLADTQYF. The DNA for the CDR3 is TGCGCCAGCAGTCTTTCGACTAGCGGGAGAGTTCTCGCAGATACGCAGTATTTT.

This clone has a single count. The chain couples TRBV6-1 to TRBJ2-1; D is possibly TRBD2 (5 bases). The germline V and J ends were trimmed by 0 bases and 10 bases, with 10 bases remaining between them. Germline-derived CDR1 and CDR2 are MNHNS and SASEGT. CDR3 length equals 13 residues. In nucleotides, the CDR3 is TGTGCCAGCAGTGAAGCGAGGGTCTCCGAGCAGTTCTTC. Amino acid sequence: CASSEARVSEQFF.

The chain is built from TRBV5-1 and TRBJ2-3; maybe TRBD1 (6 bases). The germline CDR1 and CDR2 sequences are SGHRS and YFSETQ. Trimming stripped 0 bases from V and 5 bases from J, with 19 bases between. The CDR3 is 17 amino acids. As DNA, the CDR3 is TGCGCCAGCAGCTTGGCGCTATACAGGGACGTGAGAGATACGCAGTATTTT. It specifies CASSLALYRDVRDTQYF.

This chain joins TRBV4-2 and TRBJ2-7; TRBD1 matches at 7 bases. Germline V gene data show CDR1 as LGHNA and CDR2 as YNFKEQ. J gave up 1 base and V 0 bases, and 3 bases lay outside the gene matches. The CDR3 sequence is 15 residues long. The CDR3 nucleotides read TGTGCCAGCAGCCAAGAATGGGACAGTTCCTACGAGCAGTACTTC. It encodes CASSQEWDSSYEQYF.

V is TRBV30 and J is TRBJ2-7; 9 bases agree with TRBD2. V was pared by 4 bases and J by 5 bases, with 9 bases of the junction left unmatched. The CDR3 runs to 14 residues. From germline, CDR1 is GTSNPN and CDR2 SVGIG (reference sequence). The CDR3 DNA reads TGTGCCTGGACTACCAGCGGGAGGTTCAACGAGCAGTACTTC. Its protein product is CAWTTSGRFNEQYF.

This clone turned up a few times. This chain uses TRBV6-5 with TRBJ1-3; D might be TRBD1 (5 bases). Trimming removed 2 bases from V and 3 bases from J, with 8 bases in between. Germline loops: CDR1 MNHEY, CDR2 SVGAGI. There are 14 residues in the CDR3. CDR3 amino acids: CASSYGGGGNTIYF. Here the CDR3 DNA reads TGTGCCAGCAGTTACGGGGGGGGTGGAAACACCATATATTTT.

The genes are TRBV30 and TRBJ1-2; D is perhaps TRBD1 (5 bases). Germline loops: CDR1 GTSNPN, CDR2 SVGIG (reference sequence). V was pared by 1 base and J by 4 bases, with 10 bases between. The CDR3 has 13 residues. The CDR3 DNA follows: TGTGCCTGGAGTGCGACAGCCACCTATGGCTACACCTTC. The encoded protein is CAWSATATYGYTF. Together with reference TRBV30 and TRBJ1-2, the CDR3 gives the full variable domain: SQTIHQWPATLVQPVGSPLSLECTVEGTSNPNLYWYRQAAGRGLQLLFYSVGIGQISSEVPQNLSASRPQDRQFILSSKKLLLSDSGFYLCAWSATATYGYTFGSGTRLTVV.

This clone has just a few counts. The chain recombines TRBV7-2 with TRBJ1-2; D perhaps matches TRBD1 (5 bases). V shed 1 base and J shed 8 bases, with 8 bases lying between them. The CDR3 runs to 12 residues. CDR1 is SGHTA and CDR2 is FQGNSA in the germline V gene. This chain's CDR3 is CASSLGRTGYTF. DNA for the CDR3: TGTGCCAGCAGCTTAGGGAGGACAGGCTACACCTTC.

This clone was detected only a few times. The rearrangement links TRBV18 to TRBJ1-2, with 7 bases lining up with TRBD1. Germline-derived CDR1 and CDR2 are KGHSH and LQKENI. With V trimmed by 5 bases and J by 1 base, 1 base remained unmatched. The CDR3 is 13 residues long. The CDR3 loop reads CASSGDSNYGYTF. CDR3 nucleotides: TGTGCCAGCTCAGGGGACAGTAACTATGGCTACACCTTC.

This clone has a single count. The V and J genes are TRBV2 and TRBJ2-4; D is unresolved. The germline V gene encodes CDR1 SNHLY and CDR2 FYNNEI. The CDR3 contains 13 residues. Trimming stripped 1 base from V and 9 bases from J, with 10 bases between. CDR3 amino acids: CASSEVTEFIQYF. In nucleotides, the CDR3 is TGTGCCAGCAGTGAAGTAACAGAGTTCATTCAGTACTTC. Using reference TRBV2 and TRBJ2-4 for the parts outside the CDR3, the full variable domain is EPEVTQTPSHQVTQMGQEVILRCVPISNHLYFYWYRQILGQKVEFLVSFYNNEISEKSEIFDDQFSVERPDGSNFTLKIRSTKLEDSAMYFCASSEVTEFIQYFGAGTRLSVL.

The chain couples TRBV4-1 to TRBJ1-2; D gene unclear. Trimming shortened V by 4 bases and J by 3 bases, and 9 bases separated the two germline ends. The CDR3 consists of 13 residues. Germline assignment: CDR1 MGHRA and CDR2 YSYEKL. As DNA, the CDR3 is TGCGCCAGCAGCCCGATGAGGGACTATGGCTACACCTTC. Residues: CASSPMRDYGYTF.

This clone occurred many times. Here the CDR3 DNA reads TGTGCCAGCAGCCAAGATAAGGCAGGGTATGGCTACACCTTC. It specifies CASSQDKAGYGYTF. This sequence joins TRBV14 and TRBJ1-2; tentative D call: TRBD1 (5 bases). V dropped 0 bases and J dropped 5 bases, with 10 bases sitting between them. Looked up from germline, CDR1 is SGHDN and CDR2 is FVKESK. There are 14 residues in the CDR3.

V and J are TRBV27 and TRBJ1-3; D is unclear. Germline V gives CDR1 MNHEY, CDR2 SMNVEV (reference sequence). The V gene lost 3 bases and the J gene lost 3 bases, with 9 bases spanning the gap. CDR3 length: 14 residues. CDR3 sequence: CASSLSRFGNTIYF. The CDR3 region has the DNA TGTGCCAGCAGTTTGTCCAGGTTTGGAAACACCATATATTTT.

The V gene is TRBV19, the J gene TRBJ1-5; D ambiguous. Trimming pared 5 bases from V and 4 bases from J, leaving 6 bases between. Germline V lookup: CDR1 LNHDA, CDR2 SQIVND (reference sequence). CDR3 size: 12 residues. CDR3 in amino acids: CASSWRNQPQHF. CDR3 DNA: TGTGCCAGTAGTTGGAGGAATCAGCCCCAGCATTTT.

This clone was seen more than once but under ten times. The chain has TRBV2 and TRBJ2-5; 9 bases are a match to TRBD2. V was pared by 2 bases and J by 7 bases, with 5 bases of the junction left unmatched. The germline gives CDR1 SNHLY, CDR2 FYNNEI. The CDR3 is made up of 14 amino acids. CDR3 sequence reads: CASSESSGIGTQYF. CDR3 in DNA: TGTGCCAGCAGTGAATCTAGCGGGATCGGGACCCAGTACTTC.

This clone has a single count. This chain joins TRBV5-4 and TRBJ1-4; TRBD1 is a possible D gene (6 bases). The CDR3 consists of 14 residues. V was cut by 5 bases and J by 3 bases, with 11 bases left in between. The germline V gene encodes CDR1 SGHNT and CDR2 YYREEE (reference sequence). Here the CDR3 DNA reads TGTGCCAGCAGTCAGGGGATTTCTAATGAAAAACTGTTTTTT. Its protein product is CASSQGISNEKLFF.